This TCR beta chain was recorded in a study of cytomegalovirus exposure and HLA in healthy donors. Clones were sequenced by immunoSEQ multiplex PCR, and TCRdb holds only the in-frame ones, with some missing. The data show about 75,000 clones, approximately 80% seen once. The CDR3 is 14 amino acids. Deletions cut 4 bases from V and 1 base from J, with 9 bases between. The germline V gene has CDR1 SGHTA and CDR2 FQGTGA. Sequences were obtained from PBMCs. This TCR derives from a young man in good health and CMV-seronegative. The genes are TRBV7-3 and TRBJ2-3; TRBD1 might be the D (6 bases). CDR3: CASSSRGGTDTQYF. Written as DNA, the CDR3 is TGTGCCAGCAGCTCCAGGGGTGGCACAGATACGCAGTATTTT.